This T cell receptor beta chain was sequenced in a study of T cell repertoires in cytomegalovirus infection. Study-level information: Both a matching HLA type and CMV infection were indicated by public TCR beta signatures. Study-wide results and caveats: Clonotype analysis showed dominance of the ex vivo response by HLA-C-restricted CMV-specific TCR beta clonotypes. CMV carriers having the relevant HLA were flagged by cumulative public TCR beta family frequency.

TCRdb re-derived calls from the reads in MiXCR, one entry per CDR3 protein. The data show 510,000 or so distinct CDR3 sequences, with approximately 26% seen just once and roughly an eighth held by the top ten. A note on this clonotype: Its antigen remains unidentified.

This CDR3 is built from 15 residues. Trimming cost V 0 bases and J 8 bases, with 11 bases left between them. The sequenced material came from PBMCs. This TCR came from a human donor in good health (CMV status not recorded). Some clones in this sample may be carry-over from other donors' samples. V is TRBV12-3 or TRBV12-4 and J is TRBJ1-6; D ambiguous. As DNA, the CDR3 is TGTGCCAGCAGTTTAGCCACCCCCGGGGATTCACCCCTCCACTTT. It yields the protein CASSLATPGDSPLHF.